This note documents a single T cell receptor beta chain sequence. The sample originates from a study of somatic mutations in cytotoxic T cells in rheumatoid arthritis. On the study more broadly: It was right after diagnosis, before any treatment, that patient blood (about 30 ml EDTA) was drawn.

Germline CDR1 LGHNA, CDR2 YSLEER. Between the trimmed V and J ends, which lost 0 bases and 2 bases, there was a span of 12 bases. The CDR3 contains 16 residues. TCRdb's table, derived via immunoSEQ multiplex PCR, lists solely in-frame clones and lacks some. This sample has under 20,000 clones, with approximately 75% found just once. The chain links TRBV4-3 to TRBJ2-3, with TRBD2 as a possible D gene (6 bases). Material: CD8+ T cells sorted from blood. The TCR originated in an adult with rheumatoid arthritis. The CDR3 DNA reads TGCGCCAGCAGCCAAGAAATGGCGGGGAACACAGATACGCAGTATTTT. Translated, it gives CASSQEMAGNTDTQYF.